This T cell receptor beta chain stems from a study of blood T cell repertoires in COVID-19. Across the whole study: The samples span acute and convalescent COVID-19 from the United States, Italy and Spain. Sample material is recorded as cDNA or gDNA derived from T cells, B-cell-depleted T cells, or PBMCs.

The V gene lost 8 bases and the J gene lost 8 bases, with 12 bases spanning the gap. The CDR3 has 11 residues. The germline V gene encodes CDR1 WSHSY and CDR2 SAAADI. Repertoires were generated with immunoSEQ multiplex PCR, while TCRdb's copy carries only in-frame clones and drops some. The sample shows more than 60,000 clones, roughly four fifths of them seen only once. This clonotype was obtained from a man in his 60s with acute or convalescent COVID-19. V and J are TRBV10-2 and TRBJ1-1, with D maybe TRBD1 (5 bases). The specimen was peripheral blood. The CDR3: CASLLGREAFF. The CDR3 coding sequence is TGCGCCAGCCTTCTGGGGCGCGAAGCTTTCTTT.